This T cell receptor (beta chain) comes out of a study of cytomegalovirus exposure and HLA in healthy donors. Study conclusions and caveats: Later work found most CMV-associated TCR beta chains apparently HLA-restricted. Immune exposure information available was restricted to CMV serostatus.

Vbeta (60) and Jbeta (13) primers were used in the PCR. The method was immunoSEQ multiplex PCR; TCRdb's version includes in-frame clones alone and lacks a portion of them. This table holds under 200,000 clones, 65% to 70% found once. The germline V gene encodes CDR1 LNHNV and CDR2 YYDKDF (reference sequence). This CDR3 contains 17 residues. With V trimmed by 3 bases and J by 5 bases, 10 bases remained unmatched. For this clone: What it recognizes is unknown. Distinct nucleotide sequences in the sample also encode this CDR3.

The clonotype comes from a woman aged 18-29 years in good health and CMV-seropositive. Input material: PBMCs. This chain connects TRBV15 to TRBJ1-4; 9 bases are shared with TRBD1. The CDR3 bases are TGTGCCACCAGCAGCTTAACGTCCGGGACAGGGAATGAAAAACTGTTTTTT. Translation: CATSSLTSGTGNEKLFF.